This T cell receptor (beta chain) derives from a study of blood T cell repertoires in COVID-19. Study-wide background: The analysed material was cDNA or gDNA that came from T cells, B-cell-depleted T cells, or PBMCs.

This CDR3 comprises 13 residues. In germline, CDR1 is SGHDN, CDR2 FVKESK. V shed 3 bases and J shed 11 bases, with 14 bases lying between them. Clones were sequenced by immunoSEQ multiplex PCR, and TCRdb holds only the in-frame ones, with some missing. This sample has around 200,000 clones, with 80% to 90% found just once. The chain employs TRBV14 and TRBJ2-1; TRBD2 might be the D (6 bases). The sequencing input was peripheral blood. The TCR sequence derives from a woman in her late teens or twenties who had recovered from COVID-19. The chain's CDR3 is CASSHPPGLKQFF. CDR3 nucleotide sequence: TGTGCCAGCAGCCATCCTCCGGGACTGAAGCAGTTCTTC.